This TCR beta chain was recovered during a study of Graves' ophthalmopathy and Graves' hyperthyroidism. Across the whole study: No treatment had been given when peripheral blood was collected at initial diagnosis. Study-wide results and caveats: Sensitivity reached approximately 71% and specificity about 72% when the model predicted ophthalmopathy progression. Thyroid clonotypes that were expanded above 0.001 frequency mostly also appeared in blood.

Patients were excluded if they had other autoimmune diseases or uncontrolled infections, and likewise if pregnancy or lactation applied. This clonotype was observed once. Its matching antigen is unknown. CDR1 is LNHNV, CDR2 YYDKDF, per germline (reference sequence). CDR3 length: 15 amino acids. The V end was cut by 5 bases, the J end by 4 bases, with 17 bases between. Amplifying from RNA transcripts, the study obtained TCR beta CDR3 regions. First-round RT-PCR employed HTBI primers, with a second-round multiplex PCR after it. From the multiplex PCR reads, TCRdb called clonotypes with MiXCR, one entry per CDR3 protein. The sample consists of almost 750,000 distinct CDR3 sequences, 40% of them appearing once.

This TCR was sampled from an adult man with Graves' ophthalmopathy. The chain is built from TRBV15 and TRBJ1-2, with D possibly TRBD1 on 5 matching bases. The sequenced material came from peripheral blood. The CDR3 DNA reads TGTGCCACCAGCGTTGGGCCGGGGGAACTCTATGGCTACACCTTC. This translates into CATSVGPGELYGYTF.